This T cell receptor (beta chain) was recovered during a study of T cells after yellow fever vaccination. Study as a whole: Preparation of fractions with low cell numbers was performed using SMART-Seq v4 Ultra Low Input. Study-level points and caveats: Reappearance after the booster was seen for most primary-vaccination clones, at roughly 96% CD4 and around 90% CD8.

Germline V gene lookup returns CDR1 SGHRS and CDR2 YFSETQ. Deletions cut 0 bases from V and 4 bases from J, with 7 bases between. The CDR3 has 14 amino acids. The TCR cDNA carried a universal primer site and UMIs from 5'RACE template switching. TCRdb itself ran the 5' RACE reads through MiXCR, one entry per CDR3 protein. The repertoire includes about 69,000 distinct CDR3 sequences, under 6.5% of them detected once, and roughly 2% sits in the top ten. This clonotype has ten or more counts. Its antigen is currently unknown. This chain links TRBV5-1 with TRBJ2-2, with D unclear. The sequences come from CD4+ T cells sorted from PBMCs, collected less than 16 days after the first yellow fever vaccination. This clonotype was sampled from a man between 18 and 35 years old who received the YFV17D yellow fever vaccine. The CDR3 sequence: CASSLAMVTGELFF. CDR3 DNA sequence: TGCGCCAGCAGCTTGGCCATGGTCACCGGGGAGCTGTTTTTT.